The text below deals with one T cell receptor beta chain. This clonotype has a handful of counts. Its cognate antigen has yet to be identified. No clone much larger than this one lies a single base away; base qualities are absent. These data originate in a study of T cells in Graves' hyperthyroidism and ophthalmopathy (dated by TCRdb to about 2019). About the investigation overall: Peripheral blood was collected at initial diagnosis, before any treatment. In several Graves' hyperthyroidism patients, the study also compared T-cell repertoires from thyroid tissue with T-cell repertoires from blood. An independent validation cohort of under 20 hyperthyroidism patients and roughly 16 patients who later progressed to ophthalmopathy tested prospective prediction of ophthalmopathy. After blood sampling, hyperthyroidism patients were treated with methimazole at a starting dose of 30 mg daily, and ophthalmopathy patients were treated with high-dose intravenous methylprednisolone. The paper describes TCR Vbeta CDR3 sequencing of 140 or so peripheral blood samples, made up of around 41 ophthalmopathy patients, around 78 hyperthyroidism patients and roughly 17 progressor patients. A discovery cohort of about a hundred patients, 43 with Graves' ophthalmopathy and fewer than 65 with stable Graves' hyperthyroidism, was used to find distinguishing TCR V-J signatures. The 100 discovery patients were randomly split 7:3 into training and test sets. Paper-wide results and their limitations: A model built on a 13 V-J signature distinguished ophthalmopathy from stable hyperthyroidism, reaching 87.88% sensitivity and 81.08% specificity in cross-validation and 80%/75% in testing. Most expanded thyroid clonotypes (frequency above 0.001) were also detected in blood, suggesting blood repertoires may reflect thyroid immune responses. During validation, the model predicted progression to ophthalmopathy a median of around 7 months ahead of onset, with 60% to 71% sensitivity and 72.22% specificity. Sample size was not statistically predetermined, and blinding of investigators to group allocation was not performed.

Stable Graves' hyperthyroidism was defined as the absence of progression to ophthalmopathy over 18 months of follow-up. Hyperthyroidism patients were aged 18 to 65 years and newly diagnosed, with disease duration of less than 2 months. Patients with uncontrolled infections, other autoimmune diseases, pregnancy or lactation were excluded. Diagnoses relied on clinical symptoms, serum thyroxine and TRAb, thyroid ultrasound and orbital computed tomography. PBMCs were separated from under 11 ml of fresh peripheral blood using Ficoll-Paque density gradient centrifugation. Trizol reagent was used to extract total RNA, and RNA quality was then checked on an Agilent 2100 Bioanalyzer. Looking up the germline V gene yields CDR1 SQVTM and CDR2 ANQGSEA. From V the trimming removes 4 bases and from J it removes 0 bases, while the gene matches leave 6 bases of the junction unaccounted for. From its cysteine to its phenylalanine, the CDR3 spans 15 amino acids. The DNA shown is the 45-base CDR3, in frame from base 1.

Amplification of TCR beta CDR3 regions was carried out from RNA transcripts. For the first round of RT-PCR on the TCR CDR3, the HTBI primer set was used together with the Qiagen OneStep RT-PCR kit. A second multiplex PCR round built the libraries, followed by size selection and purification. Paired-end sequencing of the libraries was performed with 100 bp reads on an Illumina HiSeq2000. As for the authors' bioinformatics: Raw data were processed with SOAPnuke, discarding reads with adapters, uncalled bases, mean Phred below 15, or no exact constant-primer or identifier match. High-quality paired reads were merged with COPE v1.2.5, and unique nucleotide sequences were defined as clonotypes. Clonotypes were aligned to IMGT TRBV, TRBD and TRBJ reference segments using MiTCR v1.1. Only V-J combinations with frequency above 0.0001, covering about 99% of repertoires, were analysed. The TCS score was defined as the ratio of F50 (clonal expansion) to E x V (chaos), calculated using BLOSUM62-based TCRdist between CDR3 peptides within each V-J. Welch's t-statistics and random forest reduced around 520 V-J features to some 14, which were used in a naive Bayes classifier (R e1071). TCRdb's own reprocessing of the public reads used fastp at Q25 and MiXCR and kept productive beta chains. Rows are combined by CDR3 protein, so each entry shows the most common genes and DNA. The V and J calls come from TCRdb's annotation, not from the publication. The sample has about 400,000 distinct CDR3 sequences on record, roughly 15% of them singletons. Less than 6.5% of the sample is taken by the ten largest.

This TCR derives from a woman aged 18-30 years with Graves' hyperthyroidism. The chain employs TRBV29-1 and TRBJ2-3; the central 8 bases match TRBD2. What was sequenced was blood. Here the CDR3 is given as CSVAHLAGSTDTQYF. The base sequence is TGCAGCGTTGCCCACCTAGCGGGTAGCACAGATACGCAGTATTTT.